The 10 T cell receptor beta chains in this list originate from one sample, sequenced in a study of T cells in women clearing cervical HPV infection. TCRdb keeps only in-frame clones here, not all; method: immunoSEQ multiplex PCR. The sample yields tens of thousands of clones, of which the top ten take up approximately 4.5%. The sequenced sample was blood buffy coat. These TCRs come from a woman aged 18-70 years with a cervical HPV16 infection that either progressed to CIN3+ or cleared (not recorded which).

Notes on this clone: The CDR3 end falls 3 residues outside the read, so it is completed with the germline J gene. J is TRBJ1-2 and V is TRBV19, with TRBD1 matching 8 bases. Germline CDR1 is LNHDA and CDR2 is SQIVND (reference sequence). CDR3 length equals 15 residues. Trimming removed 3 bases from V and 3 bases from J; junction bases left unmatched: 6. The CDR3 reads CASSIQTGGHYGYTF. The sequenced part of the CDR3 DNA is TGTGCCAGTAGTATCCAAACAGGGGGACACTATGGC.

Concerning this clone itself: The read ends 3 residues shy of where the CDR3 ends; the end is completed using the germline J gene. This chain uses TRBV19 with TRBJ2-1; 11 bases map to TRBD2. The CDR3 is made up of 15 amino acids. Per the germline V gene, CDR1 is LNHDA and CDR2 is SQIVND (reference sequence). J was trimmed by 3 bases and V by 5 bases; bases with no gene match: 3. The CDR3 DNA, read in part, is TGTGCCAGTAGTTCACTAGCGGGAGTCTACAATGAG. Protein sequence: CASSSLAGVYNE. The CDR3 in full is CASSSLAGVYNEQFF.

With regard to this clone: The CDR3 goes on 3 residues after the read ends, and that part is filled in from the germline J gene. This sequence joins TRBV23-1 and TRBJ2-6, with a possible D match to TRBD1 (6 bases). TRBV23-1 is flagged as an ORF with uncertain function. CDR3 length: 16 residues. V lost 2 bases, J lost 0 bases, and 8 bases lay in between. The sequenced CDR3 bases are TGCGCCAGCAGTCAAGGGACAAGCTCTGGGGCCAACGTC. As protein: CASSQGTSSGANV. The CDR3, in full, reads CASSQGTSSGANVLTF.

Regarding this clone: The sequenced fragment ends 3 residues before the CDR3 boundary, so the rest is inferred from the germline J gene. The chain is built from TRBV2 and TRBJ1-1; maybe TRBD1 (5 bases). Germline CDR1 is SNHLY and CDR2 is FYNNEI. The CDR3 extends over 15 amino acids. V was clipped by 3 bases and J by 5 bases, with 16 bases between them. The CDR3 reads CASSDNWGEGTEAFF. The covered CDR3 bases are TGTGCCAGCAGTGATAATTGGGGGGAGGGAACTGAA.

A word on this clone: The DNA ends 3 residues before the CDR3 does, and the rest of the CDR3 is filled in from the germline J gene. The chain has TRBV7-8 and TRBJ2-2, with 9 positions matching TRBD1. The V gene end was trimmed by 5 bases and the J gene end by 4 bases; junction bases not matched to a gene: 2. CDR1 and CDR2 (germline): SGHVS, FQNEAQ. The CDR3 is made up of 14 amino acids. CDR3 sequence: CASSRTGATGELFF. The DNA read from the CDR3 is TGTGCCAGCAGCCGGACAGGGGCCACCGGGGAG.

Points on this clone: From the germline J gene comes the end of the CDR3, since the read stops 3 residues before it. The V gene is TRBV5-4, the J gene TRBJ1-4; 7 bases line up with TRBD1. This CDR3 spans 16 amino acids. V gave up 4 bases and J gave up 5 bases; unmatched junction bases: 11. Germline assignment: CDR1 SGHNT and CDR2 YYREEE (reference sequence). The covered CDR3 bases are TGTGCCAGCAGCGCTGCGACAGGGCTGTCGAATGAAAAA. The encoded protein is CASSAATGLSNEK. The whole CDR3 region reads CASSAATGLSNEKLFF.

To note about this clone: The read is 3 residues too short to cover the CDR3 end, so that end is filled in from the germline J gene. The chain carries TRBV12-3 or TRBV12-4 and TRBJ2-2; 8 bases are shared with TRBD1. This CDR3 has 16 residues. V was clipped by 4 bases and J by 5 bases; unmatched bases: 9. Incomplete CDR3 DNA: TGTGCCAGCAGTTCTCCCCCAGGGGGCCGGACCGGGGAG. It codes for CASSSPPGGRTGE. In full, the CDR3 reads CASSSPPGGRTGELFF.

With regard to this clone: Coverage ceases 3 residues before the CDR3 finishes, and the germline J gene fills in the end. The V gene is TRBV7-2, the J gene TRBJ2-2, with a possible D match to TRBD2 (6 bases). Germline assignment: CDR1 SGHTA and CDR2 FQGNSA. Trimming cost V 5 bases and J 7 bases, with 8 bases left between them. CDR3 length: 12 amino acids. Partial CDR3 DNA: TGTGCCAGCAGCGCGGGGATCGGGGAG. It is translated as CASSAGIGE. The CDR3 in its entirety is CASSAGIGELFF.

On this clone itself: The read is 3 residues too short to cover the CDR3 end, so that end is filled in from the germline J gene. The chain links TRBV5-1 to TRBJ2-1, with D maybe TRBD2 (6 bases). Germline values: CDR1 SGHRS, CDR2 YFSETQ. V lost 1 base and J 4 bases, leaving 15 bases between the germline ends. The CDR3 loop spans 16 amino acids. This CDR3 is CASSLQSRGRYNEQFF. The sequenced part of the CDR3 DNA is TGCGCCAGCAGCTTGCAGAGCCGGGGGAGATACAATGAG.

With regard to this clone: Sequencing ends 3 residues short of the CDR3 end; the germline J gene provides the rest. The chain recombines TRBV5-6 with TRBJ1-4, with D possibly matching TRBD1 (6 bases). CDR3 length: 13 residues. In germline, CDR1 is SGHDT, CDR2 YYEEEE. The CDR3 reads CASSLRGGSALFF. The sequenced CDR3 bases are TGTGCCAGCAGCTTGAGGGGGGGAAGTGCA.